These T cell receptor beta chains were read from a single sample in a study of PD-L1 blockade in urothelial cancer. Some clones are missing from TCRdb's copy, which holds only in-frame ones; the method was immunoSEQ multiplex PCR. The table lists approximately 20,000 clones, around nine tenths of them singletons, with about 11% in the top ten. The specimen comprised PBMCs, sampled around atezolizumab (anti-PD-L1) treatment. These receptors all stem from a woman in her sixties or seventies with urothelial cancer. The CDR3 runs from the conserved cysteine through the conserved F or W. Fields, in order: J gene, V gene, D gene, clone size, CDR3 protein, CDR3 DNA. The D gene is left open where the match is weak. Only some rows state a clone size, as once, few, many or a class for expanded clones.

J: TRBJ1-1
V: TRBV19
D: .
size: .
CDR3: CASSIPGMNTEAFF
DNA: TGTGCCAGTAGTATACCCGGGATGAACACTGAAGCTTTCTTT

J: TRBJ2-7
V: TRBV4-1
D: .
size: .
CDR3: CASSPPFGEQYF
DNA: TGCGCCAGCAGCCCGCCCTTCGGCGAGCAGTACTTC

J: TRBJ1-5
V: TRBV7-2
D: .
size: .
CDR3: CASSLEGGFNQPQHF
DNA: TGTGCCAGCAGCTTAGAAGGCGGGTTTAATCAGCCCCAGCATTTT

J: TRBJ2-4
V: TRBV28
D: .
size: .
CDR3: CASSLSGLAKNIQYF
DNA: TGTGCCAGCAGTTTATCAGGACTAGCCAAAAACATTCAGTACTTC

J: TRBJ2-7
V: TRBV5-5
D: .
size: .
CDR3: CASSLGPQAGSSYEQYF
DNA: TGTGCCAGCAGCTTAGGCCCCCAGGCGGGGAGCTCCTACGAGCAGTACTTC

J: TRBJ1-2
V: TRBV28
D: TRBD1
size: few
CDR3: CASSPGQGSGYGYTF
DNA: TGTGCCAGCAGTCCCGGACAGGGGTCTGGGTATGGCTACACCTTC

J: TRBJ2-5
V: TRBV7-6
D: TRBD2
size: once
CDR3: CASSSTSGGFKETQYF
DNA: TGTGCCAGCAGCTCCACTAGCGGGGGGTTTAAAGAGACCCAGTACTTC

J: TRBJ2-1
V: TRBV28
D: TRBD1
size: .
CDR3: CASSLGTGTGGNEQFF
DNA: TGTGCCAGCAGTTTAGGAACCGGGACAGGGGGCAATGAGCAGTTCTTC

J: TRBJ2-6
V: TRBV9
D: .
size: .
CDR3: CASATGTKIQTGANVLTF
DNA: TGTGCCAGCGCTACAGGGACCAAAATACAGACTGGGGCCAACGTCCTGACTTTC

J: TRBJ2-3
V: TRBV6-6
D: TRBD2
size: .
CDR3: CASSYSGSGSVDTQYF
DNA: TGTGCCAGCAGTTACAGTGGTAGCGGGAGTGTGGATACGCAGTATTTT

J: TRBJ2-2
V: TRBV19
D: .
size: .
CDR3: CASSIARAAGELFF
DNA: TGTGCCAGTAGTATAGCGCGGGCAGCGGGGGAGCTGTTTTTT

J: TRBJ1-4
V: TRBV6-6
D: TRBD1
size: .
CDR3: CASSFPGQGDEKLFF
DNA: TGTGCCAGCAGTTTTCCGGGACAGGGCGATGAAAAACTGTTTTTT

J: TRBJ2-7
V: TRBV18
D: .
size: .
CDR3: CASSPQQDGYEQYF
DNA: TGTGCCAGCTCACCACAACAGGATGGCTACGAGCAGTACTTC

J: TRBJ1-2
V: TRBV4-3
D: TRBD1
size: .
CDR3: CASSQRTGDVGGYTF
DNA: TGCGCCAGCAGCCAACGCACAGGGGATGTAGGGGGCTACACCTTC

J: TRBJ2-7
V: TRBV18
D: .
size: .
CDR3: CASSPGGALYEQYF
DNA: TGTGCCAGCTCACCAGGAGGGGCGCTCTACGAGCAGTACTTC

J: TRBJ2-7
V: TRBV6-6
D: .
size: .
CDR3: CASRGSGQGGYEQYF
DNA: TGTGCCAGCAGGGGGTCGGGGCAGGGGGGTTACGAGCAGTACTTC

J: TRBJ1-1
V: TRBV4-3
D: .
size: .
CDR3: CASSQRGENTEAFF
DNA: TGCGCCAGCAGCCAACGGGGGGAGAACACTGAAGCTTTCTTT

J: TRBJ2-4
V: TRBV27
D: .
size: .
CDR3: CASSLSPDGGQNIQYF
DNA: TGTGCCAGCAGTTTATCGCCCGACGGCGGCCAAAACATTCAGTACTTC

J: TRBJ2-1
V: TRBV4-3
D: TRBD2
size: .
CDR3: CASSPGLAGEAYNEQFF
DNA: TGCGCCAGCAGCCCGGGACTAGCGGGAGAGGCCTACAATGAGCAGTTCTTC

J: TRBJ2-7
V: TRBV7-9
D: TRBD1
size: .
CDR3: CASSLDGTGIYEQYF
DNA: TGTGCCAGCAGCTTAGACGGGACAGGTATCTACGAGCAGTACTTC

J: TRBJ1-2
V: TRBV28
D: .
size: .
CDR3: CASSPARAGYTF
DNA: TGTGCCAGCAGTCCCGCGAGAGCTGGCTACACCTTC

J: TRBJ2-7
V: TRBV28
D: .
size: .
CDR3: CATMDSSYEQYF
DNA: TGTGCCACCATGGACAGCTCCTACGAGCAGTACTTC

J: TRBJ2-7
V: TRBV7-6
D: TRBD1
size: .
CDR3: CASSLAGTGLSYEQYF
DNA: TGTGCCAGCAGCTTAGCGGGGACAGGCCTTTCCTACGAGCAGTACTTC

J: TRBJ2-2
V: TRBV11-2
D: TRBD2
size: .
CDR3: CASGAGGIGELFF
DNA: TGTGCCAGCGGAGCGGGGGGGATCGGGGAGCTGTTTTTT

J: TRBJ1-1
V: TRBV10-3
D: .
size: .
CDR3: CAIRETGSNTEAFF
DNA: TGTGCCATCAGAGAGACAGGCTCGAACACTGAAGCTTTCTTT

J: TRBJ1-2
V: TRBV5-4
D: .
size: .
CDR3: CASSLQGNYGYTF
DNA: TGTGCCAGCAGCTTGCAGGGGAACTATGGCTACACCTTC

J: TRBJ2-3
V: TRBV6-4
D: TRBD2
size: once
CDR3: CASRLAGSLTDTQYF
DNA: TGTGCCAGCCGGCTAGCGGGGTCGCTCACAGATACGCAGTATTTT

J: TRBJ2-5
V: TRBV19
D: .
size: .
CDR3: CASSSQTMQETQYF
DNA: TGTGCCAGTAGTTCGCAGACAATGCAAGAGACCCAGTACTTC

J: TRBJ2-6
V: TRBV27
D: .
size: .
CDR3: CASRLRGNSGANVLTF
DNA: TGTGCCAGCAGACTCCGGGGGAACTCTGGGGCCAACGTCCTGACTTTC

J: TRBJ1-2
V: TRBV6-5
D: .
size: .
CDR3: CASSYTGAANYGYTF
DNA: TGTGCCAGCAGTTACACTGGGGCAGCTAACTATGGCTACACCTTC

J: TRBJ2-5
V: TRBV18
D: .
size: .
CDR3: CASTDSQETQYF
DNA: TGTGCCAGCACTGACAGCCAAGAGACCCAGTACTTC

J: TRBJ2-7
V: TRBV18
D: .
size: .
CDR3: CASSSRADPLSEQYF
DNA: TGTGCCAGCTCATCCAGGGCCGACCCGTTGTCCGAGCAGTACTTC

J: TRBJ2-2
V: TRBV28
D: TRBD1
size: .
CDR3: CASSFRQGRIGELFF
DNA: TGTGCCAGCAGTTTCAGACAGGGGCGTATCGGGGAGCTGTTTTTT

J: TRBJ2-7
V: TRBV6-6
D: TRBD1
size: .
CDR3: CASSSGTARPSYEQYF
DNA: TGTGCCAGCAGTTCCGGGACAGCCCGACCCTCCTACGAGCAGTACTTC

J: TRBJ2-7
V: TRBV6-6
D: TRBD1
size: .
CDR3: CATLRGRGGSYEQYF
DNA: TGTGCCACCCTCAGGGGGAGAGGTGGGTCCTACGAGCAGTACTTC

J: TRBJ2-6
V: TRBV29-1
D: .
size: .
CDR3: CSVEEDNHSGANVLTF
DNA: TGCAGCGTTGAAGAGGACAACCACTCTGGGGCCAACGTCCTGACTTTC

J: TRBJ2-7
V: TRBV14
D: TRBD2
size: .
CDR3: CASSPLRPGLAGGYSYEQYF
DNA: TGTGCCAGCAGCCCCTTAAGACCGGGACTAGCGGGAGGGTACTCCTACGAGCAGTACTTC

J: TRBJ2-2
V: TRBV5-4
D: TRBD1
size: .
CDR3: CASSFYRGVDTGELFF
DNA: TGTGCCAGCAGCTTTTACAGGGGGGTAGACACCGGGGAGCTGTTTTTT

J: TRBJ2-7
V: TRBV29-1
D: .
size: .
CDR3: CSVVTSFGSYEQYF
DNA: TGCAGCGTCGTAACTAGTTTTGGCTCCTACGAGCAGTACTTC

J: TRBJ1-3
V: TRBV25-1
D: .
size: .
CDR3: CASSERFIGVSGNTIYF
DNA: TGTGCCAGCAGTGAAAGGTTTATAGGGGTCTCTGGAAACACCATATATTTT

J: TRBJ2-3
V: TRBV7-2
D: .
size: .
CDR3: CASSRDTRADTQYF
DNA: TGTGCCAGCAGCCGGGACACGCGAGCAGATACGCAGTATTTT

J: TRBJ1-4
V: TRBV2
D: TRBD1
size: .
CDR3: CASRDRVGEKLFF
DNA: TGTGCCAGCAGGGACAGGGTCGGCGAAAAACTGTTTTTT

J: TRBJ1-4
V: TRBV5-1
D: .
size: .
CDR3: CASSVGVFGANEKLFF
DNA: TGCGCCAGCAGCGTGGGGGTTTTTGGGGCGAACGAAAAACTGTTTTTT

J: TRBJ1-3
V: TRBV12-1
D: .
size: .
CDR3: CASSFVKGRGGNTIYF
DNA: TGTGCCAGCAGCTTTGTAAAGGGGCGCGGAGGAAACACCATATATTTT

J: TRBJ2-1
V: TRBV14
D: TRBD1
size: .
CDR3: CASSRSRWDRFYNEQFF
DNA: TGTGCCAGCAGTCGGTCTAGATGGGACAGGTTCTACAATGAGCAGTTCTTC

J: TRBJ2-6
V: TRBV7-6
D: TRBD1
size: .
CDR3: CASSLGTGKGWGSGANVLTF
DNA: TGTGCCAGCAGCCTAGGGACAGGGAAGGGTTGGGGCTCTGGGGCCAACGTCCTGACTTTC

J: TRBJ1-1
V: TRBV7-9
D: TRBD1
size: .
CDR3: CASSARGGSEAFF
DNA: TGTGCCAGCAGCGCCCGAGGGGGCAGTGAAGCTTTCTTT

J: TRBJ1-4
V: TRBV6-5
D: .
size: .
CDR3: CASSYSGEANEKLFF
DNA: TGTGCCAGCAGTTACTCAGGGGAAGCTAATGAAAAACTGTTTTTT

J: TRBJ2-7
V: TRBV7-2
D: TRBD2
size: .
CDR3: CASSTRGGGYSYEQYF
DNA: TGTGCCAGCAGCACTCGGGGCGGGGGTTACTCCTACGAGCAGTACTTC

J: TRBJ1-2
V: TRBV7-9
D: .
size: .
CDR3: CASSPAVGNYGYTF
DNA: TGTGCCAGCAGCCCCGCCGTCGGGAACTATGGCTACACCTTC

J: TRBJ2-5
V: TRBV6-6
D: .
size: .
CDR3: CASKIEETQYF
DNA: TGTGCCAGCAAAATCGAAGAGACCCAGTACTTC